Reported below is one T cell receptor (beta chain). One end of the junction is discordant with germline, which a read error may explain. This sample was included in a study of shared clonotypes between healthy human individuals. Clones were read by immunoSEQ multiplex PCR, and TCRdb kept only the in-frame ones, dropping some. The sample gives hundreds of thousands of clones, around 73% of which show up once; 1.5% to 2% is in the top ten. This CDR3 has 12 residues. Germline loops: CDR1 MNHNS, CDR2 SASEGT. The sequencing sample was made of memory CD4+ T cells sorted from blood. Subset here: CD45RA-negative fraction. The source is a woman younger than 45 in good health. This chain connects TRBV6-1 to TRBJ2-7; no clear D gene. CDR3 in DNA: TGTGCCATCAGTGAGTCTGGGATCGAGCAGTACTTC. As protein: CAISESGIEQYF.